A selection of T cell receptor beta chains follows, all from one sample in a study of CXCR3-negative and CXCR3-positive naive CD8 T cells. One entry per CDR3 protein, without DNA, is what TCRdb gives after re-calling the 5' RACE reads. The sample yields roughly 93,000 distinct CDR3 sequences, of which the top ten take up about 1%. Sequences were obtained from naive CXCR3+ CD8+ T cells from blood. The receptor source for this set is a human donor in good health. Some clones in this sample may be carry-over from other donors' samples. Each CDR3 is given with its conserved first and last residue.

j_call | v_call | cdr3_aa
TRBJ2-7 | TRBV11-3 | CASSLDGSGQGIDEQYF
TRBJ2-5 | TRBV27 | CASSFSGQTETQYF
TRBJ2-5 | TRBV6-5 | CASSYKKETQYF
TRBJ2-7 | TRBV14 | CASSPASGRLYEQYF
TRBJ2-1 | TRBV7-6 | CASSTTRASSYNEQFF
TRBJ2-7 | TRBV20-1 | CSAEDGSYEQYF
TRBJ2-7 | TRBV14 | CASSRGGFNEQYF
TRBJ2-3 | TRBV6-2/TRBV6-3 | CASMVSASPPSTDTQYF
TRBJ2-2 | TRBV6-6 | CASTIAGGPFMFTGELFF
TRBJ1-2 | TRBV28 | CASSLRHYNYGYTF
TRBJ2-2 | TRBV11-1 | CASSLETLPNTGELFF
TRBJ2-1 | TRBV7-8 | CASSYRTGRLAGGFNEQFF
TRBJ2-1 | TRBV7-2 | CASSLGGTSWDEQFF
TRBJ2-7 | TRBV28 | CASSLSSLLLAGGRTGYEQYF
TRBJ2-5 | TRBV6-2/TRBV6-3 | CASSYSNGVGETQYF
TRBJ1-1 | TRBV9 | CASSGREGRNTEAFF
TRBJ1-2 | TRBV3-1 | CASSFASPVATGIYGYTF
TRBJ2-6 | TRBV5-1 | CASSAGTADSGANVLTF
TRBJ1-5 | TRBV6-2/TRBV6-3 | CASTQRGRGRQPQHF
TRBJ2-5 | TRBV5-1 | CASSLAQKEFQYF
TRBJ2-2 | TRBV29-1 | CSVTGLAGDTGELFF
TRBJ1-2 | TRBV14 | CASSLMTGDDGYTF
TRBJ2-3 | TRBV20-1 | CSARPQEGGNTHTQYF
TRBJ2-3 | TRBV28 | CASSSTHAYPPFTDTQYF
TRBJ2-5 | TRBV12-3/TRBV12-4 | CASSPLAGSADETQYF
TRBJ2-3 | TRBV7-2 | CASSFVLSSTDTQYF
TRBJ2-3 | TRBV5-6 | CASSHYERGDTDTQYF
TRBJ2-1 | TRBV19 | CASSIGARLHGQFF
TRBJ2-3 | TRBV5-1 | CASSVRTSAGTDTQYF
TRBJ2-1 | TRBV4-1 | CASSQSPPYNEQFF
TRBJ1-1 | TRBV6-1 | CASSDKMNTEAFF
TRBJ2-1 | TRBV7-8 | CASSSSVGGSHNEQFF
TRBJ1-2 | TRBV6-5 | CASSYGQNLGGYTF
TRBJ1-6 | TRBV5-8 | CASRINRGWNSPLHF
TRBJ2-2 | TRBV9 | CASSPRFGGVNTGELFF
TRBJ2-5 | TRBV29-1 | CSVDRGPQETQYF